This T cell receptor beta chain is drawn from a study of cytomegalovirus exposure and HLA in healthy donors. The study, taken as a whole, reports: Previous analysis showed most TCR beta V segments were productive about 90% or about 30% of the time. Later analysis identified a missense DCLRE1C variant that was linked to TCR beta V- and J-gene trimming. Later on, an analysis found that several of the most significant clusters appeared to be linked to common viral pathogens, which included parvovirus B19.

The PCR ran on 60 Vbeta and 13 Jbeta primers. Some clones are missing from TCRdb's copy, which holds only in-frame ones; the method was immunoSEQ multiplex PCR. The top ten hold 2.5% to 3% of the sample, which has 150,000 to 180,000 clones, around 79% seen once. A word on this clone: Its cognate antigen is unknown.

Germline CDR1 is SEHNR and CDR2 is FQNEAQ (reference sequence). Trimming took 6 bases from V and 1 from J, leaving 10 bases between them. The CDR3 extends over 13 amino acids. The chain links TRBV7-9 to TRBJ2-7; possibly TRBD1 for D (5 bases). Specimen: PBMCs. The clonotype was recovered from a man younger than 35 in good health and CMV-seronegative. This CDR3 is CASRRTGSYEQYV. The CDR3 DNA follows: TGTGCCAGCAGGCGAACAGGTTCCTACGAGCAGTACGTC.